The clone carrying this T cell receptor (beta chain) has a handful of counts. Its target is unknown. CDR1 is SNHLY, CDR2 FYNNEI, per germline. Germline trimming cut 6 bases from V and 3 bases from J; bases unmatched to any gene: 2. The CDR3 totals 12 residues. Primers for the PCR totalled 60 Vbeta and 13 Jbeta. Some clones are missing from TCRdb's copy, which holds only in-frame ones; the method was immunoSEQ multiplex PCR. The repertoire holds about 140,000 clones, with less than 10% as singletons. The data are from a study of cytomegalovirus exposure and HLA in healthy donors. The study, taken as a whole, reports: Upon later analysis, TCR association rates were observed to vary by HLA locus, being highest for DRB1 and lowest for HLA-C. Segments of the TCR beta V type were, in most cases, productive about 90% or about 30% of the time in an earlier analysis.

The sequence was obtained from a man aged 50-59 years in good health and CMV-seronegative. V usage is TRBV2 and J usage is TRBJ2-7, with 7 positions matching TRBD1. The sample comprised PBMCs. The CDR3 nucleotides are TGTGCCAGCAGGAGGGGGCTCTACGAGCAGTACTTC. It codes for CASRRGLYEQYF.